Here is one T cell receptor beta chain with its context. Its antigen is unidentified. This sample stems from a study of cytomegalovirus exposure and HLA in healthy donors. Study observations and caveats: TCR beta chains numbering more than 150 were designated cytomegalovirus-associated.

Produced via immunoSEQ multiplex PCR; TCRdb's table is partial and in-frame only. The sample has more than 90,000 clones, approximately 86% seen once. Germline assignment: CDR1 MNHNY and CDR2 SVGAGI (reference sequence). This CDR3 spans 13 amino acids. Trimming shortened V by 6 bases and J by 0 bases, and 8 bases separated the two germline ends. Material: PBMCs. This clonotype was sampled from a man aged 18 to 29 in good health and CMV-seropositive. The chain recombines TRBV6-6 with TRBJ1-1; no reliable D call. The CDR3 here is CASRPQLNTEAFF. Here the CDR3 DNA reads TGTGCCAGCAGACCACAGTTGAACACTGAAGCTTTCTTT.